The entry below describes one TCR beta chain. The target antigen is unknown. Sequencing used immunoSEQ multiplex PCR; TCRdb keeps in-frame clones, though not all of them. The data show 60,000 to 75,000 clones, around 80% seen once. The sort gate was single viable CD3+CD4+CD8-CD45RO+ cells for memory CD4+ T cells. Serostatus was set by detecting CMV pp150, pp28, p38, p52 IgG. The source of the sample is a study of memory CD4+ T cells and cytomegalovirus serostatus. Whole-study context: This sample comes from healthy Belgian adults, about 10 CMV seropositive, 24 seronegative. Regarding the study as a whole: About 40% of the roughly 160 known CMV-associated TCRbeta sequences appeared in CD4+ memory.

V lost 0 bases to trimming and J lost 6 bases, with 8 bases between them. CDR1 and CDR2 from the germline V gene are MNHEY and SVGAGI. The CDR3 is 13 amino acids. This receptor was obtained from an adult in good health and CMV-seronegative. Some clones in this sample may be carry-over from other donors' samples. Material: memory CD4+ T cells from blood. The V and J genes are TRBV6-5 and TRBJ1-1, with D unclear. This chain's CDR3 is CASSYSPNSEAFF. CDR3 DNA: TGTGCCAGCAGTTACTCCCCTAACTCTGAAGCTTTCTTT.